One T cell receptor (beta chain) is described in this entry. The count of this clone is one. Its antigen is currently not known. No base qualities exist here, and no much larger clone lies one base off it. Germline trimming: 5 bases from V, 1 base from J; junction bases outside gene matches: 6. The CDR3 sequence holds 16 residues, the cysteine and phenylalanine included. Only the CDR3 part of the read is kept: 48 bases, read in frame from the first base. CDR1 and CDR2 are read off the germline V gene (reference sequence) as MNHNY and SVGAGI. The data were obtained in a study of technical replicates of blood from a handful of donors (dated by TCRdb to about 2017). The receptor library was made with the immunoSEQ multiplex PCR assay. What TCRdb holds here is the immuneACCESS table cut down to in-frame rearrangements. Part of the clones is not present; checked against another copy, under half of the missing clones reflect an unresolved V gene, and the others are unexplained. The sample yields under 85,000 clones; roughly 97% were counted once. In total, the top ten clones hold roughly 0.21% of the sample.

The sequence is built from TRBV6-6 and TRBJ1-3, with 9 bases in between that match TRBD1. Sequencing used T cells isolated from PBMCs. This TCR came from a human donor in good health. The CDR3 reads as follows: CASSLGTGLSGNTIYF. In nucleotide form, the sequence is TGTGCCAGCAGTCTTGGGACAGGGCTATCTGGAAACACCATATATTTT.